This TCR beta chain originates from a study of a mutant IDH1 vaccine in newly diagnosed glioma. Only one count was recorded for this clone. Antigen specificity is unknown. The table came from immunoSEQ multiplex PCR; TCRdb's copy has only in-frame clones and leaves some out. This table holds 35,000 to 50,000 clones, around 93% found once. This CDR3 is built from 13 residues. The germline gives CDR1 SGHDT, CDR2 YYEEEE. The ends were cut back, 1 base at V and 7 bases at J, with 11 bases in the middle. Sample time point: week 23, last vaccination. Doses of 300 ug of mutant IDH1 20-mer peptide were given with topical imiquimod.

The sequence was collected from a man aged 50-60 years with glioma. This specimen consisted of PBMCs, obtained from a glioma patient whose treatment included an IDH1 peptide vaccine. The chain joins TRBV5-6 to TRBJ1-2; possible D gene TRBD1, 5 bases. In DNA form, the CDR3 reads TGTGCCAGCAGCTTGTCAGGGATTGGTGGCTACACCTTC. Translating gives CASSLSGIGGYTF.